Below are 28 T cell receptor beta chains sequenced from a single sample in a study of blood T cell repertoires in COVID-19. Repertoires were generated with immunoSEQ multiplex PCR, while TCRdb's copy carries only in-frame clones and drops some. The table shows 200,000 to 300,000 clones, with 84% occurring only once. Sequencing was performed on peripheral blood. All receptors come from a middle-aged woman who had recovered from COVID-19.

The rearrangement uses TRBV5-5 and TRBJ2-5, with 9 bases matching TRBD2. Unmatched junction bases numbered 10, after V lost 6 bases and J lost 1 base. The CDR3 consists of 16 residues. Germline CDR1 is SGHKS and CDR2 is YYEKEE (reference sequence). In DNA, the CDR3 is TGTGCCAGCATTATTTCGCCAGCGGGGGGCCAAGAGACCCAGTACTTC. This gives the protein CASIISPAGGQETQYF.

This clone was seen more than once but under ten times. The V call is TRBV18, the J call TRBJ1-5; 8 bases map to TRBD1. Germline CDR1 is KGHSH and CDR2 is LQKENI. This CDR3 is built from 16 residues. V dropped 3 bases and J dropped 3; count of bases not matched to a gene: 7. CDR3 sequence (DNA): TGTGCCAGCTCACCTTCCGCGGACAGGGTCAATCAGCCCCAGCATTTT. Protein product: CASSPSADRVNQPQHF. Filled out from reference TRBV18 and TRBJ1-5, the complete variable domain reads NAGVMQNPRHLVRRRGQEARLRCSPMKGHSHVYWYRQLPEEGLKFMVYLQKENIIDESGMPKERFSAEFPKEGPSILRIQQVVRGDSAAYFCASSPSADRVNQPQHFGDGTRLSIL.

This clone has more than one count but fewer than ten. V usage is TRBV2 and J usage is TRBJ1-6; weak D call: TRBD1 (5 bases). CDR1 is SNHLY and CDR2 is FYNNEI in the germline V gene. CDR3 size: 15 residues. V lost 4 bases and J lost 7, with 14 bases in between. The CDR3 DNA follows: TGTGCCAGCAGTGGGGTTGGGGGGTCGAATTCACCCCTCCACTTT. Translated, it gives CASSGVGGSNSPLHF.

This chain joins TRBV2 and TRBJ1-6; TRBD1 aligns across 7 bases. Germline V gives CDR1 SNHLY, CDR2 FYNNEI. This CDR3 has 15 residues. Trimming at V came to 2 bases and at J to 7 bases, leaving 5 bases not matched to a gene. This CDR3 is CASSETRQGNSPLHF. CDR3 nucleotide sequence: TGTGCCAGCAGTGAAACCCGACAGGGAAATTCACCCCTCCACTTT.

This clone appeared a single time. In DNA form, the CDR3 reads TGTGCCAGCAGCCCGAGACAGTGGGGTGGCGAGCAGTACTTC. Protein sequence: CASSPRQWGGEQYF. The rearrangement links TRBV7-8 to TRBJ2-7; a possible D gene is TRBD1 (5 bases). Germline CDR1 reads SGHVS; CDR2 reads FQNEAQ. V gave up 5 bases and J gave up 6 bases, with 17 bases separating them. The CDR3 sequence is 14 residues long.

The rearrangement joins TRBV9 to TRBJ1-4, with no clear D. Germline lookup yields CDR1 SGDLS and CDR2 YYNGEE. This CDR3 comprises 15 residues. Trimming stripped 0 bases from V and 6 bases from J, with 12 bases between. The chain's CDR3 is CASSVAGSSDEKLFF. Here the CDR3 DNA reads TGTGCCAGCAGCGTAGCCGGGAGTAGCGATGAAAAACTGTTTTTT.

J is TRBJ1-1 and V is TRBV7-2; no firm D call. Between the trimmed V and J ends, which lost 5 bases and 4 bases, there was a span of 17 bases. This CDR3 spans 15 amino acids. The germline V gene encodes CDR1 SGHTA and CDR2 FQGNSA. The CDR3 sequence: CASSASATRSTEAFF. The CDR3 DNA is TGTGCCAGCAGCGCCTCGGCGACAAGGTCCACTGAAGCTTTCTTT.

The chain uses TRBV19 and TRBJ2-5; no firm D call. The germline V gene has CDR1 LNHDA and CDR2 SQIVND (reference sequence). V lost 2 bases to trimming and J lost 7 bases, with 11 bases between them. The CDR3 totals 13 residues. DNA for the CDR3: TGTGCCAGTAGTATACAGCGCGAGGCGACCCAGTACTTC. Its protein product is CASSIQREATQYF.

This clone was counted a single time. The V call is TRBV5-1, the J call TRBJ1-4; D is unclear. V was clipped by 4 bases and J by 7 bases, with 14 bases between them. Germline CDR1 is SGHRS and CDR2 is YFSETQ. The CDR3 runs to 14 residues. CDR3 sequence (DNA): TGCGCCAGCAGCGCCGGACTTGCTGTTGAAAAACTGTTTTTT. It encodes CASSAGLAVEKLFF.

The genes are TRBV19 and TRBJ1-5; perhaps TRBD1 as D (5 bases). Germline-derived CDR1 and CDR2 are LNHDA and SQIVND (reference sequence). Trimming left V 1 base short and J 5 bases short, with 12 bases between. This CDR3 region has 15 residues. The CDR3 protein is CASSIGWGRDQPQHF. The CDR3 coding sequence is TGTGCCAGTAGTATAGGGTGGGGCCGAGATCAGCCCCAGCATTTT.

This clone was detected only once. This specimen includes other DNA sequences encoding the same CDR3. This chain links TRBV5-1 with TRBJ2-5; no clear D gene. The CDR3 loop spans 13 amino acids. CDR1 SGHRS and CDR2 YFSETQ come from the germline V gene. Trimming removed 0 bases at V and 3 bases at J, with 6 bases between. The CDR3 DNA is TGCGCCAGCAGCTTGGGCCAGAAAGAGACCCAGTACTTC. It specifies CASSLGQKETQYF.

The gene calls are TRBV18 and TRBJ2-2; the D gene is possibly TRBD1 (6 bases). From germline, CDR1 is KGHSH and CDR2 LQKENI. V was clipped by 3 bases and J by 1 base, with 15 bases between them. The CDR3 loop spans 17 amino acids. CDR3 loop: CASSPSTGSRNTGELFF. CDR3 in DNA: TGTGCCAGCTCACCTTCAACAGGGTCGAGGAACACCGGGGAGCTGTTTTTT.

The CDR3 region is CASIPDRGIDTIYF. The CDR3 nucleotides read TGTGCCAGCATCCCCGACAGGGGTATAGACACCATATATTTT. This chain links TRBV2 with TRBJ1-3, with TRBD1 matching 8 bases. CDR1 and CDR2 from the germline V gene are SNHLY and FYNNEI. The CDR3 has 14 residues. V was clipped by 7 bases and J by 8 bases; unmatched bases: 10.

This chain joins TRBV18 and TRBJ2-7; 8 bases match TRBD1. The CDR3 covers 15 residues. Germline values: CDR1 KGHSH, CDR2 LQKENI. Germline trimming cut 0 bases from V and 3 bases from J; bases unmatched to any gene: 4. The CDR3 DNA reads TGTGCCAGCTCACCACCAGGCAGGGGGCTCTACGAGCAGTACTTC. It translates to CASSPPGRGLYEQYF.

The chain combines TRBV7-8 with TRBJ1-2, with D maybe TRBD1 (6 bases). The CDR3 totals 15 residues. CDR1 is SGHVS, CDR2 FQNEAQ, per germline. Trimming left V 5 bases short and J 4 bases short, with 17 bases between. The CDR3: CASSASEVGAYGYTF. CDR3 sequence (DNA): TGTGCCAGCAGCGCATCCGAGGTGGGGGCCTATGGCTACACCTTC.

The chain is built from TRBV6-5 and TRBJ2-7; D uncertain. The CDR3 totals 15 residues. Looked up from germline, CDR1 is MNHEY and CDR2 is SVGAGI. The ends were cut back, 6 bases at V and 4 bases at J, with 19 bases in the middle. The CDR3 reads CASRPAMTFAYEQYF. CDR3 coding DNA: TGTGCCAGCAGACCCGCTATGACATTCGCTTACGAGCAGTACTTC.

The V and J genes are TRBV11-3 and TRBJ2-7, with 9 nucleotides matching TRBD2. Germline-derived CDR1 and CDR2 are SGHNT and YENEEA. With 5 bases clipped from V and 2 bases from J, the junction kept 7 bases outside the gene matches. The CDR3 contains 15 residues. CDR3 loop: CASSPLAGGTYEQYF. CDR3 DNA sequence: TGTGCCAGCAGCCCACTGGCGGGGGGGACCTACGAGCAGTACTTC. Using reference TRBV11-3 and TRBJ2-7 for the parts outside the CDR3, the full variable domain is EAGVVQSPRYKIIEKKQPVAFWCNPISGHNTLYWYLQNLGQGPELLIRYENEEAVDDSQLPKDRFSAERLKGVDSTLKIQPAELGDSAVYLCASSPLAGGTYEQYFGPGTRLTVT.

This chain links TRBV12-3 or TRBV12-4 with TRBJ2-7; 7 bases map to TRBD1. The V segment lost 2 bases and the J segment 6 bases; nucleotides outside the gene matches: 4. This CDR3 has 13 residues. The CDR3 DNA reads as TGTGCCAGCAGTTTAAACCGGGACAGCGAGCAGTACTTC. This codes for CASSLNRDSEQYF.

V gene TRBV28 combines with J gene TRBJ2-1; tentative D call: TRBD2 (7 bases). CDR1 MDHEN and CDR2 SYDVKM come from the germline V gene. Trimming left V 6 bases short and J 3 bases short, with 15 bases between. The CDR3 consists of 15 residues. The CDR3 coding sequence is TGTGCCAGCAGGCATCGGGGGGCGGTCTACAATGAGCAGTTCTTC. This encodes CASRHRGAVYNEQFF.

This sequence joins TRBV11-2 and TRBJ1-6; D remains unclear. V was pared by 5 bases and J by 1 base, with 12 bases between. The CDR3 covers 16 residues. The V gene's germline CDR1 is SGHAT and CDR2 FQNNGV. In nucleotides, the CDR3 is TGTGCCAGCAGCCTCTCTCGGGGATCCTATAATTCACCCCTCCACTTT. Translation: CASSLSRGSYNSPLHF.

The chain employs TRBV4-2 and TRBJ2-1, with D possibly being TRBD1 (6 bases). From germline, CDR1 is LGHNA and CDR2 YNFKEQ. The CDR3 sequence is 15 residues long. V was cut by 0 bases and J by 6 bases, with 12 bases left in between. The CDR3 spells CASSQDLRGFNEQFF. CDR3 in DNA: TGTGCCAGCAGCCAAGATTTGAGGGGGTTCAATGAGCAGTTCTTC.

This clone has a single count. The chain carries TRBV18 and TRBJ1-6, with 7 positions matching TRBD1. Germline trimming cut 3 bases from V and 8 bases from J; bases unmatched to any gene: 1. CDR1 is KGHSH and CDR2 is LQKENI in the germline V gene. CDR3 length: 13 amino acids. The CDR3 reads CASSPDRDSPLHF. The CDR3 DNA follows: TGTGCCAGCTCACCCGACAGGGATTCACCCCTCCACTTT.

This clone was observed a handful of times. The chain uses TRBV3-1 (or the pseudogene TRBV3-2) and TRBJ1-1; TRBD1 is a possible D gene (6 bases). V shed 0 bases and J shed 4 bases, with 18 bases lying between them. This CDR3 contains 17 residues. Germline loops: CDR1 LGHDT, CDR2 YNNKEL (reference sequence). The CDR3 loop reads CASSQDIRQAGGTEAFF. The CDR3 DNA follows: TGTGCCAGCAGCCAAGATATACGACAGGCAGGAGGCACTGAAGCTTTCTTT.

The rearrangement links TRBV28 to TRBJ1-3, with TRBD1 as a possible D gene (5 bases). Trimming took 4 bases from V and 4 from J, leaving 8 bases between them. The CDR3 contains 13 residues. Looked up from germline, CDR1 is MDHEN and CDR2 is SYDVKM. The CDR3: CASSSGSGNTIYF. The CDR3 DNA reads as TGTGCCAGCAGTTCAGGGTCCGGAAACACCATATATTTT.

This chain links TRBV28 with TRBJ1-5, with 11 bases aligning to TRBD1. The junction had 4 bases not matched to a gene; V was cut back by 2 bases and J by 7 bases. CDR3 length: 15 amino acids. Germline V gives CDR1 MDHEN, CDR2 SYDVKM. The CDR3 loop reads CASSLGQGAGQPQHF. For the CDR3, the DNA is TGTGCCAGCAGTTTAGGACAGGGGGCAGGACAGCCCCAGCATTTT.

The V and J genes are TRBV2 and TRBJ1-5; 7 bases map to TRBD1. The CDR3 runs to 14 residues. Trimming at V came to 6 bases and at J to 5 bases, leaving 7 bases not matched to a gene. Germline loops: CDR1 SNHLY, CDR2 FYNNEI. CDR3 sequence reads: CASRRAGGYQPQHF. Written as DNA, the CDR3 is TGTGCCAGCAGGAGGGCAGGGGGGTATCAGCCCCAGCATTTT.

This clone came up once. The gene calls are TRBV5-5 and TRBJ2-2, with D possibly TRBD2 on 7 matching bases. Trimming stripped 3 bases from V and 5 bases from J, with 11 bases between. This CDR3 has 14 residues. Germline loops: CDR1 SGHKS, CDR2 YYEKEE (reference sequence). In DNA, the CDR3 is TGTGCCAGCAGCTGGGGGGGACAAACCGGGGAGCTGTTTTTT. Translated: CASSWGGQTGELFF.

This rearrangement joins TRBV19 to TRBJ1-5; no firm D call. V dropped 5 bases and J dropped 11 bases, with 10 bases sitting between them. Germline-derived CDR1 and CDR2 are LNHDA and SQIVND (reference sequence). CDR3 size: 11 residues. The CDR3 DNA is TGTGCCAGTAGTTCGAGGAGCACCCAGCATTTT. Translated: CASSSRSTQHF.